This T cell receptor beta chain is drawn from a study of OX40 agonist ivuxolimab in advanced cancers. Notes on the study in general: Mean expanded clone counts were higher in CD8+ than CD4+ T cells. Among patients with partial responses at 0.1-3.0 mg/kg, clonal expansion was among the lowest. Antigen specificity remained undetermined for the expanded peripheral T cells.

Profiling relied on immunoSEQ multiplex PCR, and the TCRdb table lists in-frame clones only, not all of them. The profile shows tens of thousands of clones, approximately 93% of them singletons. CDR1 is KGHSH and CDR2 is LQKENI in the germline V gene. The ends lost 0 bases at V and 10 bases at J; junction bases unmatched: 11. The CDR3 is 16 residues long. This clone was detected only once. What it recognizes is unknown. The chain is built from TRBV18 and TRBJ2-1; 8 bases line up with TRBD2. The sequence came from an adult with an advanced solid tumor such as melanoma, head and neck, liver or kidney cancer. The sample in question was CD4+ or CD8+ T cells sorted from blood, obtained in a trial of the OX40 agonist ivuxolimab. CDR3 residues: CASSPPGSRGAREQFF. The CDR3 DNA sequence: TGTGCCAGCTCACCACCGGGTTCGCGGGGGGCGAGGGAGCAGTTCTTC.